This TCR beta chain was identified in a study of follicular helper T cells after annual influenza vaccination. Germline CDR1 and CDR2: ENHRY and SYGVKD. V shed 2 bases and J shed 1 base, with 11 bases lying between them. This CDR3 comprises 15 residues. Time point indicated: 2014-2015 season, 7 days after vaccination. Produced via immunoSEQ multiplex PCR; TCRdb's table is partial and in-frame only. Here the sample spans 12,000 to 15,000 clones, 84% being singletons. This receptor was taken from an adult who received the influenza vaccine. The rearrangement uses TRBV10-3 and TRBJ1-1; no clear D. The sample in question was CXCR5+ CD38- circulating T follicular helper cells from blood, obtained 7 days after influenza vaccination. Subset of the sample: circulating Tfh, non-naive CD4+CXCR5+PD-1+ (ICOS+CD38+ or ICOS-CD38-). CDR3 in DNA: TGTGCCATCAGTGAGGCTCTGGCCCGGAACACTGAAGCTTTCTTT. Protein: CAISEALARNTEAFF.